A single T cell receptor beta chain is shown here with its context. Other DNA sequences from this sample encode an identical CDR3 as well. Per the original methods: Amplification of reference gene primers provided the estimated nucleated cell counts. Method: immunoSEQ multiplex PCR; TCRdb's copy keeps in-frame clones and lacks some. From that table come the V and J calls and clone size; the DNA was used to work out D and trimming. The sample includes nearly 200,000 clones, 70% to 90% of them seen just once. The data derive from a study of blood T cell repertoires in COVID-19. Background on the study: Samples taken during acute and convalescent COVID-19 were collected in the United States, Italy and Spain.

In germline, CDR1 is KGHSH, CDR2 LQKENI. After removal of 3 bases from V and 0 bases from J, the junction contained 3 bases not matched to a gene. The CDR3 is 15 amino acids. V and J are TRBV18 and TRBJ1-2, with TRBD1 identical over 8 bases. This clonotype originated in a woman aged 40 to 50 who had recovered from COVID-19. The sample taken for sequencing was peripheral blood. In DNA, the CDR3 is TGTGCCAGCTCACCCGGACAGGGACCTAACTATGGCTACACCTTC. It codes for CASSPGQGPNYGYTF.